The TCR beta chain under discussion was sequenced for a study of cytomegalovirus exposure and HLA in healthy donors. This clone appeared a few times. Its antigen is not identified. Study findings and constraints: While the bulk of TCR sequences proved rare, some public TCRs turned up in many donors.

The assay was immunoSEQ multiplex PCR, and TCRdb's table has in-frame clones only and misses some. The sample carries 65,000 to 80,000 clones, 94% recorded once. The CDR3 has 15 residues. The germline gives CDR1 SGDLS, CDR2 YYNGEE. The J segment lost 6 bases and the V segment lost 0 bases, leaving 5 bases of the junction unmatched. The sequenced material came from PBMCs. The receptor was isolated from a woman aged 18-29 years in good health and CMV-seronegative. This chain connects TRBV9 to TRBJ2-7; 11 bases map to TRBD1. This CDR3 is CASSVGTGGSAEQYF. The CDR3 bases are TGTGCCAGCAGCGTAGGGACAGGGGGCTCGGCCGAGCAGTACTTC.